One and the same sample provided the 2 T cell receptor beta chains below, sequenced in a study of T cell responses to AZD1222 COVID-19 vaccine. Here immunoSEQ multiplex PCR was the method, and the copy in TCRdb shows in-frame clones only, minus some. This sample yields 65,000 to 100,000 clones, of which more than 85% are seen a single time; 8% belongs to the top ten. The sample was peripheral blood, taken 28 days after the second AZD1222 dose. These receptors all come from an adult who received the AZD1222 COVID-19 vaccine.

V and J are TRBV6-2 or TRBV6-3 and TRBJ2-1; 8 bases are shared with TRBD1. This CDR3 has 18 amino acids. With V trimmed by 0 bases and J by 2 bases, 9 bases remained unmatched. Germline V gene data show CDR1 as MNHEY and CDR2 as SVGEGT. Here the CDR3 reads CASSYSFRTGGAYNEQFF. CDR3 DNA sequence: TGTGCCAGCAGTTACTCTTTCCGTACAGGGGGAGCCTACAATGAGCAGTTCTTC.

The chain links TRBV28 to TRBJ2-7; the match to TRBD1 covers 9 bases. CDR3 size: 12 residues. Losses at the gene ends were 8 bases for V and 4 bases for J; bases not matched to a gene: 3. Germline assignment: CDR1 MDHEN and CDR2 SYDVKM. The CDR3 DNA reads as TGTGCCAGCGGGACAGGGACGTACGAGCAGTACTTC. Protein sequence: CASGTGTYEQYF. The whole variable domain, filled in from reference TRBV28 and TRBJ2-7, reads DVKVTQSSRYLVKRTGEKVFLECVQDMDHENMFWYRQDPGLGLRLIYFSYDVKMKEKGDIPEGYSVSREKKERFSLILESASTNQTSMYLCASGTGTYEQYFGPGTRLTVT.